The T cell receptor beta chain under discussion was sequenced for a study of shared clonotypes between healthy human individuals. Study overall: A donor's plate count was three for CD4 naive and three for CD4 memory; CD8 naive had two and CD8 memory one. Study outcomes and limitations: Clonotypes not shared had lower generation probabilities than those common to all four donors. Among the subsets, naive ones generally showed larger estimated richness than memory ones.

Worth noting for this clone: No antigen is known for it.

Germline V CDR1 and CDR2: MGHRA, YSYEKL. This CDR3 has 17 amino acids. V dropped 2 bases and J dropped 0; count of bases not matched to a gene: 6. The protocol was immunoSEQ multiplex PCR, while the TCRdb copy is restricted to in-frame clones and leaves out a portion. The top ten clones hold 0.3% to 0.45% of a sample with roughly 1,500,000 clones, approximately 98.5% of them seen once. CD4+ cell separation produced CD45RA+ naive and CD45RA-negative memory subsets. The chain joins TRBV4-1 to TRBJ2-2, with TRBD2 matching 7 bases. The sample taken for sequencing was naive CD4+ T cells sorted from blood. Indicated subset: CD45RA+ positively selected. The clonotype comes from a man aged 25 to 40 in good health. CDR3 sequence: CASSQSQRGANTGELFF. The CDR3 DNA reads as TGCGCCAGCAGCCAATCCCAGCGGGGCGCGAACACCGGGGAGCTGTTTTTT.